This passage covers 27 T cell receptor beta chains from one sample sequenced in a study of monozygotic twins with inflammatory bowel disease. TCRdb processed the 5' RACE reads again and assigns one entry to each CDR3 protein, with no DNA. In total, the table holds roughly 320,000 distinct CDR3 sequences. Sequencing was carried out using blood. Receptors originate from a human donor with ulcerative colitis or Crohn's disease, or a healthy co-twin of an affected twin (not recorded which).

The rearrangement links TRBV20-1 to TRBJ1-5. This CDR3 contains 13 residues. Germline CDR1 and CDR2: DFQATT and SNEGSKA (reference sequence). This chain's CDR3 is CSARVINDQPQHF.

The chain carries TRBV7-2 and TRBJ1-1. This CDR3 has 15 amino acids. Germline CDR1 reads SGHTA; CDR2 reads FQGNSA. The CDR3 reads CASSACDIVNTEAFF.

V gene TRBV4-3 combines with J gene TRBJ2-1; the TRBD2 assignment by TCRdb is unverifiable without DNA. This CDR3 has 17 amino acids. CDR1 LGHNA and CDR2 YSLEER come from the germline V gene. This chain's CDR3 is CASSRRLAGGGIAEQFF.

The chain couples TRBV19 to TRBJ2-2; absent DNA, TCRdb's TRBD2 call cannot be checked. The CDR3 contains 18 residues. Per germline, CDR1 LNHDA and CDR2 SQIVND (reference sequence). CDR3: CASSRKGQISEGTGELFF.

The chain links TRBV5-1 to TRBJ2-7; checking the TCRdb D call of TRBD1 is not possible without DNA. From germline, CDR1 is SGHRS and CDR2 YFSETQ. CDR3 length equals 15 residues. The CDR3 reads CASSSSSAGANEQYF.

This chain joins TRBV20-1 and TRBJ2-2; the TCRdb call, TRBD1, lacks DNA for checking. Looked up from germline, CDR1 is DFQATT and CDR2 is SNEGSKA (reference sequence). CDR3 length: 14 amino acids. CDR3 residues: CSAVQGANTGELFF.

The chain employs TRBV19 and TRBJ2-3. The CDR3 extends over 13 amino acids. Per the germline V gene, CDR1 is LNHDA and CDR2 is SQIVND (reference sequence). This chain's CDR3 is CASSIEGSDTQYF.

The V gene is TRBV20-1, the J gene TRBJ2-1. CDR3 length equals 12 residues. CDR1 DFQATT and CDR2 SNEGSKA come from the germline V gene (reference sequence). CDR3 in amino acids: CSAMTDDNEQFF.

The chain carries TRBV6-5 and TRBJ1-5. The length of the CDR3 is 12 residues. Germline V gives CDR1 MNHEY, CDR2 SVGAGI. The CDR3 is CASGSGNQPQHF.

This chain connects TRBV5-5 to TRBJ2-1; TCRdb lists TRBD1, though no DNA is available to test this call. Per the germline V gene, CDR1 is SGHKS and CDR2 is YYEKEE (reference sequence). This CDR3 has 13 residues. CDR3: CASSLMLGVEQFF.

V is TRBV7-8 and J is TRBJ2-3; the D gene TCRdb calls, TRBD1, cannot be checked with no DNA. The CDR3 loop spans 17 amino acids. Germline V lookup: CDR1 SGHVS, CDR2 FQNEAQ. Here the CDR3 reads CASSPKPRTADGKAQYF.

The chain links TRBV4-1 to TRBJ2-7; TCRdb selects TRBD1, and the lack of DNA leaves this call unchecked. Germline lookup yields CDR1 MGHRA and CDR2 YSYEKL. The CDR3 spans 19 residues. The CDR3 spells CASSQDAKTGPPQAYEQYF.

This chain connects TRBV27 to TRBJ2-7; TCRdb indicates TRBD1, and absent DNA this call remains unverified. The CDR3 runs to 15 residues. CDR1 is MNHEY, CDR2 SMNVEV, per germline (reference sequence). The CDR3 loop reads CASSPRTGGSDEQYF.

The chain combines TRBV5-5 with TRBJ1-1; as DNA is missing, the TRBD1 call by TCRdb cannot be tested. Looked up from germline, CDR1 is SGHKS and CDR2 is YYEKEE (reference sequence). The CDR3 sequence is 16 residues long. The CDR3 is CASSSGRQAGGTEAFF.

The genes are TRBV20-1 and TRBJ2-2; the TRBD1 assignment by TCRdb is unverifiable without DNA. The V gene's germline CDR1 is DFQATT and CDR2 SNEGSKA (reference sequence). This CDR3 has 20 residues. The chain's CDR3 is CSAPKSRDRGVSTNTGELFF.

The chain combines TRBV5-1 with TRBJ2-2. The CDR3 is 14 residues long. Germline lookup yields CDR1 SGHRS and CDR2 YFSETQ. CDR3 region: CASSPSWIGGELFF. The full variable domain, its missing parts supplied by reference TRBV5-1 and TRBJ2-2, is KAGVTQTPRYLIKTRGQQVTLSCSPISGHRSVSWYQQTPGQGLQFLFEYFSETQRNKGNFPGRFSGRQFSNSRSEMNVSTLELGDSALYLCASSPSWIGGELFFGEGSRLTVL.

The chain joins TRBV5-4 to TRBJ1-2; TCRdb proposes TRBD1, but this gene call is untestable without DNA. The CDR3 has 17 amino acids. CDR1 and CDR2 (germline): SGHNT, YYREEE (reference sequence). CDR3 in amino acids: CASSTPLQGNGGYGYTF.

The chain uses TRBV20-1 and TRBJ1-5. From germline, CDR1 is DFQATT and CDR2 SNEGSKA (reference sequence). The length of the CDR3 is 14 residues. CDR3: CSAQVAWLNQPQHF.

The J gene is TRBJ2-1, the V gene TRBV6-1; TCRdb selects TRBD2, and the lack of DNA leaves this call unchecked. Germline CDR1 is MNHNS and CDR2 is SASEGT. The CDR3 runs to 16 residues. This CDR3 reads CASSERLAGGDNEQFF.

The chain uses TRBV20-1 and TRBJ1-6; no DNA is available, so the TRBD1 call from TCRdb remains unchecked. The CDR3 loop spans 13 amino acids. Germline V gene data show CDR1 as DFQATT and CDR2 as SNEGSKA (reference sequence). Here the CDR3 reads CSAVGGGNSPLHF.

The CDR3 spells CASSLREARTVAKNIQYF. This chain links TRBV28 with TRBJ2-4. The CDR3 consists of 18 residues. The V gene's germline CDR1 is MDHEN and CDR2 SYDVKM.

The chain uses TRBV20-1 and TRBJ2-1; TCRdb designates TRBD2, a call that cannot be tested without DNA. Germline loops: CDR1 DFQATT, CDR2 SNEGSKA (reference sequence). The CDR3 sequence is 16 residues long. CDR3 region: CSARSLAGGDYNEQFF.

This chain joins TRBV19 and TRBJ2-2. CDR3 size: 11 residues. Per germline, CDR1 LNHDA and CDR2 SQIVND (reference sequence). The CDR3 is CASGNTGELFF.

The chain employs TRBV4-3 and TRBJ2-5; TCRdb's assignment of TRBD1 cannot be checked, as there is no DNA. This CDR3 has 18 residues. Germline V gene lookup returns CDR1 LGHNA and CDR2 YSLEER. CDR3 amino acids: CASSHNPPGQYGQETQYF.

The genes are TRBV6-2 or TRBV6-3 and TRBJ1-5; TCRdb reports TRBD1, a call that lacks DNA to check it against. Germline lookup yields CDR1 MNHEY and CDR2 SVGEGT. This CDR3 contains 17 residues. CDR3 amino acids: CASSYHMTGSSNQPQHF.

The CDR3 sequence: CASRHLNPGQGPSEQYF. The rearrangement uses TRBV6-1 and TRBJ2-7; TCRdb reports TRBD1, a call that lacks DNA to check it against. CDR3 length equals 17 residues. Germline assignment: CDR1 MNHNS and CDR2 SASEGT.

This chain connects TRBV11-2 to TRBJ2-2; TCRdb lists TRBD1, though no DNA is available to test this call. The CDR3 extends over 16 amino acids. Germline V lookup: CDR1 SGHAT, CDR2 FQNNGV. CDR3 region: CASSLGRGRSAGELFF.